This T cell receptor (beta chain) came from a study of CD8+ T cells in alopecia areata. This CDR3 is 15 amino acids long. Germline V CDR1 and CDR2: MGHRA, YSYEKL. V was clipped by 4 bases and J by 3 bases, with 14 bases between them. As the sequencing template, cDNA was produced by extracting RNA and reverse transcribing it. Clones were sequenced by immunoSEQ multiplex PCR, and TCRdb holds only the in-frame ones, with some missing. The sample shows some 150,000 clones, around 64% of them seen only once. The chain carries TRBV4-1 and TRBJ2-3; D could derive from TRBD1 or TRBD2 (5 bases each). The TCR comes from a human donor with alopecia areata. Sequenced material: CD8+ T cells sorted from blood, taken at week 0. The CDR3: CASSRGMGVTDTQYF. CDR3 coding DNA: TGCGCCAGCAGCCGAGGGATGGGGGTTACAGATACGCAGTATTTT.